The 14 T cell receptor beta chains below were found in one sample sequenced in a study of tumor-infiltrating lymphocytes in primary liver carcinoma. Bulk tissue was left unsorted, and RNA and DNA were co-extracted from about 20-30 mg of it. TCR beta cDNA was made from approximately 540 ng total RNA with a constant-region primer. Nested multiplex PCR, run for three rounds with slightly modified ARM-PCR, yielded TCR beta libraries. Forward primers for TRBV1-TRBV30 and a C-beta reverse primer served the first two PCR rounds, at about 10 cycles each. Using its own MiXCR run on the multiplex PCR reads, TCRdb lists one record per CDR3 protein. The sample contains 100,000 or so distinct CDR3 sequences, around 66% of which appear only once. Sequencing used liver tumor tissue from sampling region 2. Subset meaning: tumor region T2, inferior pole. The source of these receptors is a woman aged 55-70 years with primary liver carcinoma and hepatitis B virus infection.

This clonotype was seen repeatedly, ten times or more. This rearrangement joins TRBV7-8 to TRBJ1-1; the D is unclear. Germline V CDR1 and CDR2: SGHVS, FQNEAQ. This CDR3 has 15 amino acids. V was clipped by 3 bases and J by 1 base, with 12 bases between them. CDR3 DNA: TGTGCCAGCAGCTTGCGTAAGGAGAGGAACACTGAAGCTTTCTTT. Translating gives CASSLRKERNTEAFF. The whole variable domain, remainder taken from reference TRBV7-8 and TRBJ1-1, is GAGVSQSPRYKVAKRGQDVALRCDPISGHVSLFWYQQALGQGPEFLTYFQNEAQLDKSGLPSDRFFAERPEGSVSTLKIQRTQQEDSAVYLCASSLRKERNTEAFFGQGTRLTVV.

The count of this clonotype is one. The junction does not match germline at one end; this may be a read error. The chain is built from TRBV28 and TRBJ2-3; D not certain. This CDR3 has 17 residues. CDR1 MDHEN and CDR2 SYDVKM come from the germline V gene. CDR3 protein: CSSSSVVGRGSTDTQYF. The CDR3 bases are TGTTCCAGCAGCTCCGTTGTCGGGCGAGGTAGCACAGATACGCAGTATTTT. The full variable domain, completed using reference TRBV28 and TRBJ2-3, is DVKVTQSSRYLVKRTGEKVFLECVQDMDHENMFWYRQDPGLGLRLIYFSYDVKMKEKGDIPEGYSVSREKKERFSLILESASTNQTSMYLCSSSSVVGRGSTDTQYFGPGTRLTVL.

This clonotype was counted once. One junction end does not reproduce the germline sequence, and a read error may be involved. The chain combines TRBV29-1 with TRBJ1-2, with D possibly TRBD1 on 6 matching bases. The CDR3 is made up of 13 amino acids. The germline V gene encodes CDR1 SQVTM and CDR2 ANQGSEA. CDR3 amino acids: CSVVLDSLYCYTF. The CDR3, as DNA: TGCAGCGTTGTCTTGGACAGTCTCTATTGCTACACCTTC.

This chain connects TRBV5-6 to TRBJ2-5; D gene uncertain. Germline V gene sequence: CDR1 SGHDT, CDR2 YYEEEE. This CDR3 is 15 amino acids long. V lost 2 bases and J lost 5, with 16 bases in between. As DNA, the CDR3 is TGTGCCAGCAGCTTACAGACGGATATTCAGGAGACCCAGTACTTC. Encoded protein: CASSLQTDIQETQYF.

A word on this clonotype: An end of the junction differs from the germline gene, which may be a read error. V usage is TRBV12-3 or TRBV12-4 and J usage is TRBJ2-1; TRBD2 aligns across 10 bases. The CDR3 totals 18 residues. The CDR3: CARSLEREGRRPYNEQFF. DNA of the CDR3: TGTGCCAGAAGTTTGGAGCGGGAGGGCCGCCGACCCTACAATGAGCAGTTCTTC.

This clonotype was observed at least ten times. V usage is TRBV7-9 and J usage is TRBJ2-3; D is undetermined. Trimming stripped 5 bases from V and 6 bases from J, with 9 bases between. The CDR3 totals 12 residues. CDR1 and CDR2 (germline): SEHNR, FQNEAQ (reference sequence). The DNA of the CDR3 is TGTGCCAGCAGCCCTGGTGGGGATACGCAGTATTTT. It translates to CASSPGGDTQYF.

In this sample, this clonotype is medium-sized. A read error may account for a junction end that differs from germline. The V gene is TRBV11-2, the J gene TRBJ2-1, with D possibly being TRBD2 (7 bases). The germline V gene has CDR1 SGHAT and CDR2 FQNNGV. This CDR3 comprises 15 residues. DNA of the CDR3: TGTGCCAGCAGCCTCCAGAGCGGGACATACAGTGAGCAGTTCTTC. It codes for CASSLQSGTYSEQFF.

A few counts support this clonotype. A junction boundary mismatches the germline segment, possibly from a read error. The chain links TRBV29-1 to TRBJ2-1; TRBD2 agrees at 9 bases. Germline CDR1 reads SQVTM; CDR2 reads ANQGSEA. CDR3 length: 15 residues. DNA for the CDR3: TGCAGCGTTGTGGGCGGGAGGGGCTTCTACGATGAGCAGTTCTTC. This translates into CSVVGGRGFYDEQFF.

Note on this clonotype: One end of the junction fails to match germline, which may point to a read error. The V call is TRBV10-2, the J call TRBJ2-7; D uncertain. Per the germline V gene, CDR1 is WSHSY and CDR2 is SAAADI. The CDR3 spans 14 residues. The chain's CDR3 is CSSSGWAGLYEQYF. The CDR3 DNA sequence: TGCTCCAGCAGTGGCTGGGCAGGATTATACGAGCAGTACTTC.

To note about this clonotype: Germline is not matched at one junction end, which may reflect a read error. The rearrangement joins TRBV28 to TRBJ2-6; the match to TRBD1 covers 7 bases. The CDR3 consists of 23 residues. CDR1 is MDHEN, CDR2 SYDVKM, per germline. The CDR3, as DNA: TGTGCCAGCAGTTTAGGGGGTTATGCCCTCCGACAGGGCGGTAGCTCTCGGGCCAACGTCCTGACTTTC. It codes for CASSLGGYALRQGGSSRANVLTF.

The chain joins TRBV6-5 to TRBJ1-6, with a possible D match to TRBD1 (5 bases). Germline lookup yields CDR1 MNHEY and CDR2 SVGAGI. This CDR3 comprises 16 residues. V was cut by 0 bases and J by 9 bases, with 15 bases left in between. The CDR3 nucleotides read TGTGCCAGCAGTTACTCTATGAGGGGTAGTAGTTCACCCCTCCACTTT. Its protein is CASSYSMRGSSSPLHF.

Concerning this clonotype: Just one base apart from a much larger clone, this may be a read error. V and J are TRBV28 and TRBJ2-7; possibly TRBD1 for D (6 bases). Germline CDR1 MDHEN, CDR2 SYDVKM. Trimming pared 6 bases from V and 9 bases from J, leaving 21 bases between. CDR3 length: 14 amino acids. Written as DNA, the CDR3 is TGTGCCAGCAGATCGACAGGAGCACCCTCCCGGCAGTACTTC. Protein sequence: CASRSTGAPSRQYF.

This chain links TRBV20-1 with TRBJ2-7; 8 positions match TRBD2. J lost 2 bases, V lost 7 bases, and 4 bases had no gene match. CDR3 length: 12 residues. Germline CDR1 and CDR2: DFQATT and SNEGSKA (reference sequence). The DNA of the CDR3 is TGCAGTGGTGGACTAGCTACCTACGAGCAGTACTTC. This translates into CSGGLATYEQYF.

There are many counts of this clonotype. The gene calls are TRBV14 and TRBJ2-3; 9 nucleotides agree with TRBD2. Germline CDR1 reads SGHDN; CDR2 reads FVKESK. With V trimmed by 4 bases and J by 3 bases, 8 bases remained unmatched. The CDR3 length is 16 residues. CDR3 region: CASSLLAGRMTDTQYF. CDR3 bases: TGTGCCAGCAGCCTGCTAGCGGGAAGAATGACAGATACGCAGTATTTT.